One sample yielded the 2 T cell receptor beta chains listed below, sequenced in a study of response to subunit inactivated influenza vaccine. From the RT-PCR reads, TCRdb called clonotypes with MiXCR, one entry per CDR3 protein. The sample has more than 550,000 distinct CDR3 sequences; approximately 10% are singletons. The material sequenced was PBMCs from blood, taken on the day of vaccination. The receptors come from a man aged 45-65 years who received an inactivated influenza vaccine.

The sample holds many counts of this clonotype. The chain combines TRBV30 with TRBJ1-1, with D possibly matching TRBD1 (5 bases). CDR1 GTSNPN and CDR2 SVGIG come from the germline V gene (reference sequence). CDR3 length equals 15 residues. V gave up 2 bases and J gave up 4 bases, with 17 bases separating them. In DNA, the CDR3 is TGTGCCTGGAGTCCGGGACCAGGACGCGGCACTGAAGCTTTCTTT. Translated, it gives CAWSPGPGRGTEAFF.

This clonotype was picked up a small number of times. This chain connects TRBV11-2 to TRBJ2-4; 9 positions agree with TRBD1. This CDR3 contains 15 residues. J gave up 4 bases and V 4 bases, and 5 bases lay outside the gene matches. In germline, CDR1 is SGHAT, CDR2 FQNNGV. The DNA of the CDR3 is TGTGCCAGCAGCTCCGGACAGGGGATAAAAAACATTCAGTACTTC. Protein: CASSSGQGIKNIQYF.